This TCR beta chain emerged from a study of T cell responses to AZD1222 COVID-19 vaccine. The table came from immunoSEQ multiplex PCR; TCRdb's copy has only in-frame clones and leaves some out. The table records around 53,000 clones, around 85% of them present only once. Losses at the gene ends were 0 bases for V and 9 bases for J; bases not matched to a gene: 7. CDR3 length: 15 residues. Germline V gives CDR1 MNHEY, CDR2 SMNVEV (reference sequence). This clonotype originated in an adult in good health. This chain connects TRBV27 to TRBJ2-1, with 8 bases fitting TRBD2. Specimen: peripheral blood, collected on day 0 of MenACWY control vaccination. The CDR3, as DNA: TGTGCCAGCAGTTTATCAGCGGGGGCTAATAGTGAGCAGTTCTTC. Encoded protein: CASSLSAGANSEQFF.